The 9 T cell receptor beta chains below were found in one sample sequenced in a study of blood T cell repertoires in COVID-19. Assay: immunoSEQ multiplex PCR; the TCRdb copy retains only in-frame clones and omits some. The sample includes some 180,000 clones, under 85% of them seen just once. The sequencing input was peripheral blood. The receptors were sampled from a human donor in a cohort sampled during active COVID-19.

This clone appeared a single time. The V gene is TRBV9, the J gene TRBJ2-2, with D possibly being TRBD2 (6 bases). The V and J ends lost 3 bases and 5 bases respectively, with 14 bases between them. This CDR3 comprises 15 residues. Per germline, CDR1 SGDLS and CDR2 YYNGEE. CDR3 amino acids: CASSGGVPGTGELFF. CDR3 coding DNA: TGTGCCAGCAGCGGGGGGGTGCCAGGTACCGGGGAGCTGTTTTTT.

Regarding this clone: One junction end does not reproduce the germline sequence, and a read error may be involved. This chain joins TRBV2 and TRBJ2-2; 7 nucleotides align to TRBD2. The CDR3 contains 15 residues. From germline, CDR1 is SNHLY and CDR2 FYNNEI. CDR3 region: CATSEWGGNTGELFF. The CDR3 nucleotides are TGTGCCACCAGTGAATGGGGGGGGAACACCGGGGAGCTGTTTTTT.

The rearrangement uses TRBV9 and TRBJ1-1, with TRBD1 identical over 7 bases. Per the germline V gene, CDR1 is SGDLS and CDR2 is YYNGEE. The CDR3 sequence is 14 residues long. Trimming cost V 2 bases and J 4 bases; bases outside gene matches: 5. CDR3 sequence reads: CASSVRQGGTEAFF. CDR3 nucleotide sequence: TGTGCCAGCAGCGTGAGACAGGGAGGCACTGAAGCTTTCTTT.

The sample holds one count of this clone. CDR3 sequence (DNA): TGTGCCAGCAGCCAGGATCTCGGACTAGCGTTGGAAGAGACCCAGTACTTC. Protein product: CASSQDLGLALEETQYF. This chain uses TRBV3-1 (or the pseudogene TRBV3-2) with TRBJ2-5; TRBD2 matches 9 bases. The CDR3 is 17 amino acids. CDR1 is LGHDT, CDR2 YNNKEL, per germline (reference sequence). The trim removed 3 bases at V and 3 bases at J, leaving 11 bases unmatched.

The rearrangement links TRBV5-4 to TRBJ1-5; 8 bases fit TRBD1. The V and J ends lost 2 bases and 7 bases, in that order; junction bases with no gene match: 8. Germline V gives CDR1 SGHNT, CDR2 YYREEE (reference sequence). This CDR3 region has 15 residues. The CDR3 is CASSLDQGAGQPQHF. CDR3 in DNA: TGTGCCAGCAGCTTAGATCAGGGGGCCGGGCAGCCCCAGCATTTT. Drawing the rest from reference TRBV5-4 and TRBJ1-5, the complete variable domain is ETGVTQSPTHLIKTRGQQVTLRCSSQSGHNTVSWYQQALGQGPQFIFQYYREEENGRGNFPPRFSGLQFPNYSSELNVNALELDDSALYLCASSLDQGAGQPQHFGDGTRLSIL.

A single count supports this clone. The gene calls are TRBV6-2 or TRBV6-3 and TRBJ1-4, with D perhaps TRBD1 (5 bases). The CDR3 is made up of 15 amino acids. V lost 2 bases and J 11 bases, leaving 18 bases between the germline ends. The germline V gene has CDR1 MNHEY and CDR2 SVGEGT. CDR3 nucleotide sequence: TGTGCCAGCAGTTACACCTCCGGGGGACCTGGGAAACTGTTTTTT. As protein: CASSYTSGGPGKLFF.

V gene TRBV6-5 combines with J gene TRBJ2-2; TRBD2 agrees at 10 bases. The germline V gene encodes CDR1 MNHEY and CDR2 SVGAGI. V lost 10 bases and J lost 9; bases outside the gene matches: 11. The CDR3 runs to 14 residues. The CDR3 loop reads CATRPSGGHRELFF. The DNA for the CDR3 is TGTGCCACCCGACCTAGCGGGGGACACCGGGAGCTGTTTTTT.

This clone is medium-sized (0.01 to 0.1%) in the sample. The rearrangement joins TRBV5-4 to TRBJ2-7; tentative D call: TRBD2 (5 bases). CDR1 is SGHNT, CDR2 YYREEE, per germline (reference sequence). Between the trimmed V and J ends, which lost 4 bases and 2 bases, there was a span of 13 bases. The CDR3 sequence is 14 residues long. The CDR3 is CASSPGLSPYEQYF. In DNA, the CDR3 is TGTGCCAGCAGCCCGGGATTGTCTCCCTACGAGCAGTACTTC.

The chain combines TRBV2 with TRBJ2-7, with 8 bases identical to TRBD1. The CDR3 runs 14 residues. V shed 4 bases, J shed 3 bases, and the junction held 5 bases outside the gene matches. Per the germline V gene, CDR1 is SNHLY and CDR2 is FYNNEI. CDR3 sequence (DNA): TGTGCCAGCAGTGTTCAGGGGGCAGACTACGAGCAGTACTTC. This translates into CASSVQGADYEQYF.